These 21 T cell receptor beta chains were all obtained from the same sample, sequenced in a study of T-cell reconstitution after alpha-beta-depleted transplantation in children. For TCRbeta, the library was prepared with unique molecular identifiers. MiXCR, applied by TCRdb to the PCR reads, yields one record per CDR3 protein. This sample has some 180,000 distinct CDR3 sequences, with around 7% found just once. The sample here was PBMCs, taken before TCRalphabeta/CD19-depleted stem cell transplant. The receptors originated from a boy under 10 years old with acute lymphoblastic leukemia, due to receive a stem cell transplant.

This clonotype was seen more than once but under ten times. The chain uses TRBV6-1 and TRBJ1-5; TRBD1 is a possible D gene (5 bases). The CDR3 extends over 15 amino acids. CDR1 is MNHNS and CDR2 is SASEGT in the germline V gene. Trimming took 6 bases from V and 2 from J, leaving 14 bases between them. CDR3 amino acids: CASSPGGIGNQPQHF. The DNA of the CDR3 is TGTGCCAGCAGCCCGGGGGGGATCGGCAATCAGCCCCAGCATTTT.

This clonotype was seen at least ten times. J is TRBJ1-6 and V is TRBV5-5; a possible D gene is TRBD1 (6 bases). Trimming took off 4 bases at V and 10 bases at J, with 12 bases between the two ends. The V gene's germline CDR1 is SGHKS and CDR2 YYEKEE (reference sequence). The CDR3 is 13 amino acids. Here the CDR3 reads CASSQDRPSPLHF. The CDR3 nucleotides are TGTGCCAGCAGCCAGGACAGACCCTCACCCCTCCACTTT.

This clonotype came up many times. The V call is TRBV11-2, the J call TRBJ2-3; no definite D call. The CDR3 is 13 amino acids. V was shortened by 3 bases and J by 1 base, with 5 bases between the two germline ends. Germline V gene data show CDR1 as SGHAT and CDR2 as FQNNGV. CDR3 amino acids: CASSLRRTDTQYF. In DNA form, the CDR3 reads TGTGCCAGCAGCTTGAGGCGCACAGATACGCAGTATTTT.

This clonotype was seen ten or more times. The chain recombines TRBV7-2 with TRBJ1-4; D is possibly TRBD1 (5 bases). The V gene's germline CDR1 is SGHTA and CDR2 FQGNSA. V lost 5 bases and J lost 5, with 21 bases in between. The CDR3 spans 17 residues. CDR3 nucleotide sequence: TGTGCCAGCAGCGTCTATCCGGTGAACAGGAGGAATGAAAAACTGTTTTTT. This translates into CASSVYPVNRRNEKLFF.

There are a few counts of this clonotype. The chain joins TRBV4-3 to TRBJ2-7; possible D gene TRBD1, 6 bases. The V end was cut by 0 bases, the J end by 6 bases, with 15 bases between. This CDR3 spans 15 amino acids. CDR1 and CDR2 from the germline V gene are LGHNA and YSLEER. The CDR3 loop reads CASSQDQGLSPEQYF. Written as DNA, the CDR3 is TGCGCCAGCAGCCAAGACCAGGGGTTATCGCCCGAGCAGTACTTC.

The chain carries TRBV7-8 and TRBJ2-1, with a tentative D call TRBD2 (6 bases). The length of the CDR3 is 15 residues. Trimming took off 4 bases at V and 3 bases at J, with 13 bases between the two ends. Germline V gene lookup returns CDR1 SGHVS and CDR2 FQNEAQ. In DNA form, the CDR3 reads TGTGCCAGCAGCTGGGGAGGCCTAAACTACAATGAGCAGTTCTTC. It encodes CASSWGGLNYNEQFF.

The chain links TRBV28 to TRBJ1-1; no clear D. Germline loops: CDR1 MDHEN, CDR2 SYDVKM. The germline V and J ends were trimmed by 11 bases and 4 bases, with 14 bases remaining between them. CDR3 length equals 12 residues. The CDR3 region is CAGLSGGTEAFF. The DNA of the CDR3 is TGTGCCGGGCTCTCGGGAGGCACTGAAGCTTTCTTT.

This clonotype was seen at least ten times. The chain combines TRBV28 with TRBJ2-5, with no clear D. The CDR3 extends over 13 amino acids. V dropped 6 bases and J dropped 5 bases, with 13 bases sitting between them. The germline gives CDR1 MDHEN, CDR2 SYDVKM. The CDR3 DNA is TGTGCCAGCAGCACTCCCCTCCCGGAGACCCAGTACTTC. This gives the protein CASSTPLPETQYF.

This rearrangement joins TRBV5-1 to TRBJ1-6; D gene uncertain. Germline values: CDR1 SGHRS, CDR2 YFSETQ. This CDR3 spans 12 amino acids. V lost 2 bases to trimming and J lost 7 bases, with 4 bases between them. The CDR3 loop is CASSFQNSPLHF. The DNA for the CDR3 is TGCGCCAGCAGCTTCCAGAATTCACCCCTCCACTTT.

This clonotype has only a few counts. The CDR3 here is CAISASRDSYQPQHF. In nucleotides, the CDR3 is TGTGCCATCAGTGCGTCCCGGGACAGTTATCAGCCCCAGCATTTT. The chain links TRBV10-3 to TRBJ1-5; 7 bases fit TRBD1. Germline assignment: CDR1 ENHRY and CDR2 SYGVKD. Unmatched junction bases numbered 8, after V lost 4 bases and J lost 5 bases. This CDR3 contains 15 residues.

Ten or more counts support this clonotype. The V and J genes are TRBV29-1 and TRBJ2-5, with TRBD1 matching over 8 bases. Germline lookup yields CDR1 SQVTM and CDR2 ANQGSEA. Trimming cost V 4 bases and J 6 bases; bases outside gene matches: 4. The CDR3 contains 12 residues. The CDR3 DNA reads as TGCAGCGTTGTGACAGGGGAGAAGACCCAGTACTTC. It is translated as CSVVTGEKTQYF.

There are many counts of this clonotype. This chain connects TRBV5-1 to TRBJ2-3; D may match TRBD1 or TRBD2 (5 bases each). The CDR3 has 16 amino acids. The germline V gene encodes CDR1 SGHRS and CDR2 YFSETQ. Trimming stripped 1 base from V and 4 bases from J, with 16 bases between. The CDR3 loop reads CASSLSEGSFSDTQYF. In nucleotides, the CDR3 is TGCGCCAGCAGCTTGTCCGAGGGGAGTTTTTCAGATACGCAGTATTTT.

The sample holds a few counts of this clonotype. V usage is TRBV20-1 and J usage is TRBJ2-5; maybe TRBD1 (5 bases). Trimming took 3 bases from V and 5 from J, leaving 13 bases between them. CDR3 size: 13 residues. Germline CDR1 is DFQATT and CDR2 is SNEGSKA (reference sequence). The CDR3 loop reads CSASSGARETQYF. CDR3 coding DNA: TGCAGTGCTAGTTCTGGGGCTAGGGAGACCCAGTACTTC.

The chain joins TRBV15 to TRBJ2-7; the D is unclear. Between the trimmed V and J ends, which lost 11 bases and 0 bases, there was a span of 14 bases. CDR1 and CDR2 from the germline V gene are LNHNV and YYDKDF (reference sequence). This CDR3 has 13 residues. The DNA for the CDR3 is TGTGCCGCCGCGAGGAGCCCCTCCTACGAGCAGTACTTC. It codes for CAAARSPSYEQYF.

This clonotype was observed at least ten times. The chain has TRBV5-4 and TRBJ2-1, with D perhaps matching TRBD2 (6 bases). The CDR3 length is 19 residues. Germline V lookup: CDR1 SGHNT, CDR2 YYREEE (reference sequence). Between the trimmed V and J ends, which lost 1 base and 8 bases, there was a span of 28 bases. CDR3 sequence reads: CASSLFSGGGKTGGDEQFF. In DNA, the CDR3 is TGTGCCAGCAGCTTGTTCTCTGGTGGCGGGAAAACCGGTGGGGATGAGCAGTTCTTC.

This clonotype was seen repeatedly, ten times or more. The genes are TRBV27 and TRBJ2-7; D not resolved. Germline CDR1 and CDR2: MNHEY and SMNVEV (reference sequence). V was cut by 7 bases and J by 3 bases, with 16 bases left in between. The CDR3 runs to 14 residues. The CDR3 region is CASKKTALNYEQYF. CDR3 coding DNA: TGTGCCAGCAAGAAAACTGCTCTTAACTACGAGCAGTACTTC.

In its sample, this clonotype was seen a few times. The chain links TRBV30 to TRBJ1-1, with no clear D. The CDR3 has 13 amino acids. From germline, CDR1 is GTSNPN and CDR2 SVGIG (reference sequence). V gave up 0 bases and J gave up 6 bases, with 11 bases separating them. The CDR3 DNA reads as TGTGCCTGGAGTGTACTTCCTTTTTCTGAAGCTTTCTTT. This translates into CAWSVLPFSEAFF.

This chain uses TRBV7-9 with TRBJ2-3; D unclear. Trimming stripped 1 base from V and 2 bases from J, with 7 bases between. The CDR3 consists of 14 residues. CDR1 and CDR2 (germline): SEHNR, FQNEAQ (reference sequence). CDR3 DNA: TGTGCCAGCAGCTTAGTGGAGTACACAGATACGCAGTATTTT. It translates to CASSLVEYTDTQYF.

The V and J genes are TRBV3-1 and TRBJ2-1; TRBD2 might be the D (6 bases). Germline CDR1 is LGHDT and CDR2 is YNNKEL (reference sequence). V lost 1 base to trimming and J lost 9 bases, with 19 bases between them. The CDR3 is made up of 16 amino acids. The CDR3 sequence: CASSQVRDFRVGEQFF. DNA for the CDR3: TGTGCCAGCAGCCAAGTTCGGGACTTTCGCGTGGGTGAGCAGTTCTTC.

This clonotype was seen many times. V is TRBV28 and J is TRBJ2-1; D might be TRBD1 or TRBD2, each matching 6 bases. Germline V lookup: CDR1 MDHEN, CDR2 SYDVKM. V lost 1 base and J lost 14, with 18 bases in between. This CDR3 contains 14 residues. The CDR3 is CASSLSSGGHDKFF. The CDR3 DNA reads TGTGCCAGCAGTTTATCATCCGGGGGACACGATAAGTTCTTC.

This clonotype was picked up many times. V gene TRBV5-1 combines with J gene TRBJ2-7, with D perhaps TRBD2 (6 bases). Germline CDR1 is SGHRS and CDR2 is YFSETQ. V dropped 5 bases and J dropped 7 bases, with 19 bases sitting between them. This CDR3 spans 14 amino acids. The CDR3 DNA follows: TGCGCCAGCAGAGGAAATGCGCGGGACGGGGAGCAGTACTTC. It translates to CASRGNARDGEQYF.